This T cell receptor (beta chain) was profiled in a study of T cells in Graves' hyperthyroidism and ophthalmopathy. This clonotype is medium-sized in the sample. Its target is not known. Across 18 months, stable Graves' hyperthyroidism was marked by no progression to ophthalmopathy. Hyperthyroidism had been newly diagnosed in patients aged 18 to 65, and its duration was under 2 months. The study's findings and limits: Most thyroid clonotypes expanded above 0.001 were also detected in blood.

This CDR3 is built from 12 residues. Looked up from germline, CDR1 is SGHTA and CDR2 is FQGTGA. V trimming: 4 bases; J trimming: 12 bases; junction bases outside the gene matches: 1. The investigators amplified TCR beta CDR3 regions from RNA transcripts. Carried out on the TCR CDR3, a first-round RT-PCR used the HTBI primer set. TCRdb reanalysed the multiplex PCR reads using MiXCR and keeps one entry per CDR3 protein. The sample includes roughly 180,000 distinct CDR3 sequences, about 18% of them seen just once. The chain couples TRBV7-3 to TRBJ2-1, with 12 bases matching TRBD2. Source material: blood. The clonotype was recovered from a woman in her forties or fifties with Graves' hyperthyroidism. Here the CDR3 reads CASSSTSGGQFF. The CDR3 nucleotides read TGTGCCAGCAGCTCGACTAGCGGGGGGCAGTTCTTC.